These T cell receptor beta chains were read from a single sample in a study of metastatic and nonmetastatic thyroid tumors. TCRdb reanalyzed the PCR reads via MiXCR. The table lists 30,000 to 40,000 clones, under 40% of them singletons. Sequenced input: tumor tissue. The receptors were sampled from a female donor with papillary thyroid cancer or a benign thyroid nodule (not recorded which). Some clones in this sample may be carry-over from other donors' samples. Both conserved end residues are part of each CDR3. The order of the fields is D gene, clone size, J gene, V gene, CDR3 protein, CDR3 DNA. The D gene is left open where the match is weak. Rows give clone size only sometimes, using once, few, many, or a class for an expanded clone.

D gene: TRBD1
clone size: few
J gene: TRBJ1-2
V gene: TRBV28
CDR3 protein: CASRYSDRPAAGYTF
CDR3 DNA: TGTGCCAGCAGATATTCGGACAGGCCTGCCGCTGGCTACACCTTC

D gene: TRBD2
clone size: few
J gene: TRBJ2-2
V gene: TRBV12-3/TRBV12-4
CDR3 protein: CASSRLAGGPGTGELFF
CDR3 DNA: TGTGCCAGCAGTAGACTAGCGGGAGGGCCGGGCACCGGGGAGCTGTTTTTT

D gene: TRBD2
clone size: few
J gene: TRBJ2-1
V gene: TRBV19
CDR3 protein: CASGGGNSGSSYNEQFF
CDR3 DNA: TGTGCCAGTGGGGGGGGTAATAGCGGGAGTTCCTACAATGAGCAGTTCTTC

D gene: -
clone size: -
J gene: TRBJ2-2
V gene: TRBV24-1
CDR3 protein: CATSDPRWLNTGELFF
CDR3 DNA: TGTGCCACCAGTGATCCGAGGTGGCTAAACACCGGGGAGCTGTTTTTT

D gene: -
clone size: -
J gene: TRBJ2-1
V gene: TRBV25-1
CDR3 protein: CASSEGVGQGGNEQFF
CDR3 DNA: TGTGCCAGCAGTGAAGGGGTGGGCCAAGGAGGCAATGAGCAGTTCTTC

D gene: TRBD2
clone size: few
J gene: TRBJ2-7
V gene: TRBV20-1
CDR3 protein: CSALGLAAPYEQYF
CDR3 DNA: TGCAGTGCACTCGGACTAGCGGCGCCGTACGAGCAGTACTTC

D gene: TRBD1
clone size: -
J gene: TRBJ2-7
V gene: TRBV7-8
CDR3 protein: CASILQGPEQYF
CDR3 DNA: TGTGCCAGCATCTTACAGGGGCCCGAGCAGTACTTC

D gene: TRBD2
clone size: -
J gene: TRBJ2-5
V gene: TRBV19
CDR3 protein: CASRAIAGAQETQYF
CDR3 DNA: TGTGCCAGTAGGGCTATAGCGGGGGCCCAAGAGACCCAGTACTTC

D gene: TRBD1
clone size: -
J gene: TRBJ2-1
V gene: TRBV20-1
CDR3 protein: CSARDPGTGSLFF
CDR3 DNA: TGCAGTGCTAGAGATCCGGGGACAGGGAGTCTGTTCTTC

D gene: -
clone size: -
J gene: TRBJ2-3
V gene: TRBV7-8
CDR3 protein: CATGANTDTQYF
CDR3 DNA: TGTGCCACGGGAGCTAACACAGATACGCAGTATTTT

D gene: TRBD2
clone size: -
J gene: TRBJ2-1
V gene: TRBV28
CDR3 protein: CASSPLRLAGGHEQFF
CDR3 DNA: TGTGCCAGCAGTCCCCTGAGATTAGCGGGGGGGCATGAGCAGTTCTTC

D gene: -
clone size: -
J gene: TRBJ2-7
V gene: TRBV4-2
CDR3 protein: CASSQDLQGPYEQYF
CDR3 DNA: TGTGCCAGCAGCCAAGATCTTCAGGGACCCTACGAGCAGTACTTC

D gene: -
clone size: few
J gene: TRBJ1-2
V gene: TRBV28
CDR3 protein: CASSFGRPKIYTF
CDR3 DNA: TGTGCCAGCAGTTTCGGCCGCCCTAAGATCTACACCTTC

D gene: -
clone size: -
J gene: TRBJ2-1
V gene: TRBV20-1
CDR3 protein: CSATRIQVDEQFF
CDR3 DNA: TGCAGTGCTACCAGGATACAGGTTGATGAGCAGTTCTTC

D gene: -
clone size: -
J gene: TRBJ1-1
V gene: TRBV11-2
CDR3 protein: CASSLSATEAFF
CDR3 DNA: TGTGCCAGCAGCTTATCGGCCACTGAAGCTTTCTTT

D gene: -
clone size: -
J gene: TRBJ2-5
V gene: TRBV11-3
CDR3 protein: CASSLDEETQYF
CDR3 DNA: TGTGCCAGCAGCTTAGATGAGGAGACCCAGTACTTC

D gene: -
clone size: few
J gene: TRBJ2-7
V gene: TRBV15
CDR3 protein: CSTSSQGYEQYF
CDR3 DNA: TGTTCCACCAGCAGCCAAGGCTACGAGCAGTACTTC

D gene: TRBD2
clone size: -
J gene: TRBJ2-5
V gene: TRBV28
CDR3 protein: CASSSSGGAETQYF
CDR3 DNA: TGTGCCAGCAGTTCATCGGGAGGGGCAGAGACCCAGTACTTC

D gene: -
clone size: -
J gene: TRBJ1-1
V gene: TRBV11-1
CDR3 protein: CASSLNLGRGSTEAFF
CDR3 DNA: TGTGCCAGCAGCTTAAACCTGGGGCGGGGGTCGACTGAAGCTTTCTTT

D gene: TRBD1
clone size: few
J gene: TRBJ1-2
V gene: TRBV20-1
CDR3 protein: CSATGTGTLGGYTF
CDR3 DNA: TGCAGTGCGACCGGGACAGGGACCCTGGGGGGCTACACCTTC

D gene: TRBD1
clone size: -
J gene: TRBJ1-1
V gene: TRBV7-9
CDR3 protein: CASSPRDRAMAVFF
CDR3 DNA: TGTGCCAGCAGCCCCCGGGACAGGGCGATGGCGGTTTTCTTT

D gene: -
clone size: -
J gene: TRBJ1-6
V gene: TRBV20-1
CDR3 protein: CSAPGTSSYNSPLHF
CDR3 DNA: TGCAGTGCTCCAGGGACGAGCTCCTATAATTCACCCCTCCACTTT

D gene: -
clone size: few
J gene: TRBJ2-7
V gene: TRBV19
CDR3 protein: CASSFSSYEQYF
CDR3 DNA: TGTGCCAGTAGCTTTAGCTCCTACGAGCAGTACTTC

D gene: -
clone size: -
J gene: TRBJ2-7
V gene: TRBV28
CDR3 protein: CVSSSASRFPYEQYF
CDR3 DNA: TGTGTCAGCAGCAGCGCGAGCAGGTTCCCCTACGAGCAGTACTTC

D gene: -
clone size: large
J gene: TRBJ1-6
V gene: TRBV7-9
CDR3 protein: CASSLSGGSVGNSPLHF
CDR3 DNA: TGTGCCAGCAGCTTATCTGGGGGCTCGGTGGGGAATTCACCCCTCCACTTT